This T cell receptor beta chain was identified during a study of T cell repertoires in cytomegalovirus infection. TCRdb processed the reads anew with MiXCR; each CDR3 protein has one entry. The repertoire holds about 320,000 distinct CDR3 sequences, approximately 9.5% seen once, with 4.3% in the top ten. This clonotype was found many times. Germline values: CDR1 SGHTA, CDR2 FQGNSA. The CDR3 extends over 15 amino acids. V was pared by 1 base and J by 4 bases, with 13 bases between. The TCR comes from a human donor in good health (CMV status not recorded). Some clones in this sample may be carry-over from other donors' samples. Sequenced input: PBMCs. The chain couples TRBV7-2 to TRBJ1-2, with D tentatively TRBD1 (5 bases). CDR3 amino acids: CASSLVGDGPYGYTF. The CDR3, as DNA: TGTGCCAGCAGCTTAGTGGGGGATGGCCCCTATGGCTACACCTTC.